The 31 T cell receptor beta chains below come from one sample, sequenced in a study of T-cell reconstitution after alpha-beta-depleted transplantation in children. As it was prepared, the TCRbeta library received unique molecular identifiers. TCRdb recomputed calls from the PCR reads with MiXCR, one row per CDR3 protein. The repertoire holds around 370,000 distinct CDR3 sequences, approximately 10% seen once, with under 3% in the top ten. The specimen comprised PBMCs from the stem cell graft donor, sampled from the stem cell graft. All receptors come from a human donor who donated a stem cell graft to a child with acute lymphoblastic leukemia.

This clonotype was counted between two and nine times. V gene TRBV5-1 combines with J gene TRBJ2-7, with unresolved D. Germline assignment: CDR1 SGHRS and CDR2 YFSETQ. This CDR3 is built from 13 residues. With 0 bases removed from V and 3 bases from J, the gap between germline ends came to 7 bases. CDR3 region: CASSLELSYEQYF. DNA for the CDR3: TGCGCCAGCAGCTTGGAGTTGAGCTACGAGCAGTACTTC.

The chain couples TRBV9 to TRBJ2-1, with D tentatively TRBD2 (7 bases). The CDR3 has 13 residues. Looked up from germline, CDR1 is SGDLS and CDR2 is YYNGEE. The ends were cut back, 3 bases at V and 8 bases at J, with 12 bases in the middle. This chain's CDR3 is CASSGGGAHEQFF. CDR3 bases: TGTGCCAGCAGCGGGGGGGGGGCCCATGAGCAGTTCTTC.

The chain is built from TRBV6-1 and TRBJ2-7; 9 bases line up with TRBD1. The ends lost 6 bases at V and 4 bases at J; junction bases unmatched: 10. Germline V gene sequence: CDR1 MNHNS, CDR2 SASEGT. The length of the CDR3 is 15 residues. The chain's CDR3 is CASRMDRGPAYEQYF. CDR3 bases: TGTGCCAGCAGGATGGACAGGGGACCCGCATACGAGCAGTACTTC.

This clonotype was counted at least ten times. The V call is TRBV7-2, the J call TRBJ2-5; 8 positions match TRBD1. J lost 5 bases, V lost 5 bases, and 1 base had no gene match. Germline values: CDR1 SGHTA, CDR2 FQGNSA. The length of the CDR3 is 12 residues. The CDR3 is CASSQGAETQYF. The CDR3 DNA follows: TGTGCCAGCAGCCAGGGGGCTGAGACCCAGTACTTC.

The chain uses TRBV10-3 and TRBJ2-1; the match to TRBD2 covers 9 bases. Germline CDR1 and CDR2: ENHRY and SYGVKD. V lost 0 bases, J lost 7 bases, and 4 bases stayed unmatched. The CDR3 length is 15 residues. The CDR3 region has the DNA TGTGCCATCAGTGAGTCGGGACTAGCTGATAATGAGCAGTTCTTC. Translation gives CAISESGLADNEQFF.

This clonotype was observed at least ten times. V usage is TRBV20-1 and J usage is TRBJ2-7; D remains ambiguous. The V gene's germline CDR1 is DFQATT and CDR2 SNEGSKA (reference sequence). V was shortened by 5 bases and J by 2 bases, with 10 bases between the two germline ends. The length of the CDR3 is 12 residues. This CDR3 is CSASGFTYEQYF. The CDR3 bases are TGCAGTGCTTCCGGTTTTACCTACGAGCAGTACTTC.

CDR3: CASSQAGQSPRGEDQETQYF. For the CDR3, the DNA is TGTGCCAGCAGCCAAGCGGGGCAGTCCCCGAGGGGGGAAGACCAAGAGACCCAGTACTTC. This chain connects TRBV3-1 to TRBJ2-5, with D perhaps assigned TRBD1 or TRBD2 (6 bases each). Per germline, CDR1 LGHDT and CDR2 YNNKEL (reference sequence). V shed 1 base and J shed 0 bases, with 24 bases lying between them. This CDR3 has 20 amino acids.

For the CDR3, the DNA is TGCAGTGCTAACCGGGACAGGGCCCACAATGAGCAGTTCTTC. Amino acid sequence: CSANRDRAHNEQFF. The chain is built from TRBV20-1 and TRBJ2-1; 9 positions agree with TRBD1. V was pared by 4 bases and J by 5 bases, with 6 bases of the junction left unmatched. Germline CDR1 and CDR2: DFQATT and SNEGSKA (reference sequence). This CDR3 is built from 14 residues.

This clonotype showed up many times. This sequence joins TRBV7-2 and TRBJ2-7; 8 bases align to TRBD2. CDR3 length: 12 residues. V shed 6 bases and J 6 bases; nucleotides not matched to a gene: 4. CDR1 is SGHTA and CDR2 is FQGNSA in the germline V gene. This CDR3 reads CASRGLVGEQYF. The CDR3 bases are TGTGCCAGCAGGGGACTAGTAGGCGAGCAGTACTTC.

This clonotype showed up many times. The chain employs TRBV7-6 and TRBJ2-3; no reliable D call. Trimming removed 5 bases from V and 0 bases from J, with 6 bases in between. The CDR3 has 13 residues. Germline V lookup: CDR1 SGHVS, CDR2 FNYEAQ. CDR3 region: CASSRSSTDTQYF. CDR3 coding DNA: TGTGCCAGCAGCAGATCTAGCACAGATACGCAGTATTTT.

The rearrangement links TRBV7-6 to TRBJ2-5; D call uncertain. Trimming cost V 5 bases and J 3 bases, with 10 bases left between them. This CDR3 is 13 amino acids long. Looked up from germline, CDR1 is SGHVS and CDR2 is FNYEAQ. The CDR3 DNA reads TGTGCCAGCAGCCTACATGAGGAAGAGACCCAGTACTTC. This codes for CASSLHEEETQYF. The entire variable domain, with the rest obtained from reference TRBV7-6 and TRBJ2-5, is as follows: GAGVSQSPRYKVTKRGQDVALRCDPISGHVSLYWYRQALGQGPEFLTYFNYEAQQDKSGLPNDRFSAERPEGSISTLTIQRTEQRDSAMYRCASSLHEEETQYFGPGTRLLVL.

For the CDR3, the DNA is TGTGCCAGCAGCTTAGTCCCGGGAAAGAGCTCCTACAATGAGCAGTTCTTC. Its translation: CASSLVPGKSSYNEQFF. The chain uses TRBV7-2 and TRBJ2-1, with D possibly TRBD2 on 5 matching bases. The length of the CDR3 is 17 residues. V gave up 1 base and J gave up 0 bases, with 13 bases separating them. Germline V lookup: CDR1 SGHTA, CDR2 FQGNSA.

The J gene is TRBJ2-5, the V gene TRBV29-1; a weak D match, TRBD2 (5 bases). The CDR3 is 14 residues long. Germline CDR1 is SQVTM and CDR2 is ANQGSEA. Trimming took 4 bases from V and 2 from J, leaving 14 bases between them. CDR3 loop: CSVVLSGVQETQYF. The DNA of the CDR3 is TGCAGCGTTGTTCTGAGCGGAGTACAAGAGACCCAGTACTTC.

This clonotype was detected only a few times. This chain links TRBV9 with TRBJ1-2, with 9 bases that match TRBD1. V shed 2 bases, J shed 7 bases, and the junction held 3 bases outside the gene matches. The germline V gene has CDR1 SGDLS and CDR2 YYNGEE. The CDR3 covers 13 residues. In nucleotides, the CDR3 is TGTGCCAGCAGCGTTACAGGGGGCTTTGGCTACACCTTC. This encodes CASSVTGGFGYTF.

The rearrangement joins TRBV18 to TRBJ2-1; TRBD1 agrees at 9 bases. The trim removed 6 bases at V and 9 bases at J, leaving 15 bases unmatched. This CDR3 contains 16 residues. Germline CDR1 reads KGHSH; CDR2 reads LQKENI. The CDR3 nucleotides are TGTGCCAGCTCGCCTCGACAGGGGGTTGGTATAGGTGAGCAGTTCTTC. It codes for CASSPRQGVGIGEQFF.

V and J are TRBV7-9 and TRBJ2-7; 11 nucleotides agree with TRBD1. V was clipped by 4 bases and J by 4 bases; unmatched bases: 6. The CDR3 consists of 15 residues. The germline V gene has CDR1 SEHNR and CDR2 FQNEAQ (reference sequence). CDR3 DNA: TGTGCCAGCAGCTCCGGACAGGGGGCGAAGTACGAGCAGTACTTC. Residues: CASSSGQGAKYEQYF.

This clonotype was seen a few times. V gene TRBV29-1 combines with J gene TRBJ2-7; D is tentatively TRBD1 or TRBD2 (6 bases each). Trimming removed 3 bases from V and 4 bases from J, with 13 bases in between. The CDR3 runs to 13 residues. Germline lookup yields CDR1 SQVTM and CDR2 ANQGSEA. CDR3 nucleotides: TGCAGCGTTGATACGGGGGCGGGGTACGAGCAGTACTTC. Protein sequence: CSVDTGAGYEQYF.

The chain uses TRBV7-6 and TRBJ1-1, with 7 bases that match TRBD1. The CDR3 has 13 residues. The junction had 7 bases not matched to a gene; V was cut back by 5 bases and J by 7 bases. Germline V gene sequence: CDR1 SGHVS, CDR2 FNYEAQ. CDR3 protein: CASSTTGLGEAFF. The CDR3 DNA reads TGTGCCAGCAGCACGACAGGGTTGGGTGAAGCTTTCTTT.

The chain combines TRBV3-1 with TRBJ2-3; 7 nucleotides agree with TRBD2. Per germline, CDR1 LGHDT and CDR2 YNNKEL (reference sequence). V was clipped by 1 base and J by 3 bases; unmatched bases: 7. The CDR3 loop spans 16 amino acids. CDR3 bases: TGTGCCAGCAGCCAAGGCGTGGGAGGGCCAACAGATACGCAGTATTTT. Translating it yields CASSQGVGGPTDTQYF.

This clonotype showed up just a few times. V and J are TRBV4-3 and TRBJ2-1; D not resolved. Germline V gene data show CDR1 as LGHNA and CDR2 as YSLEER. The V and J ends lost 0 bases and 7 bases respectively, with 7 bases between them. The CDR3 runs to 13 residues. CDR3 region: CASSQEPRNEQFF. CDR3 bases: TGCGCCAGCAGCCAAGAGCCTCGGAATGAGCAGTTCTTC.

This clonotype appeared a few times. V is TRBV18 and J is TRBJ2-7, with D possibly called TRBD1 or TRBD2 (5 bases each). This CDR3 comprises 15 residues. V was trimmed by 0 bases and J by 0 bases, leaving 9 bases between them. Germline loops: CDR1 KGHSH, CDR2 LQKENI. CDR3 coding DNA: TGTGCCAGCTCACCACCCAGGGAGAGCTCCTACGAGCAGTACTTC. Its translation: CASSPPRESSYEQYF.

This clonotype appeared a few times. The rearrangement uses TRBV29-1 and TRBJ2-7, with D uncertain. CDR1 is SQVTM, CDR2 ANQGSEA, per germline. Trimming stripped 3 bases from V and 0 bases from J, with 9 bases between. The CDR3 is 13 residues long. CDR3: CSVDGLGSYEQYF. The CDR3 nucleotides are TGCAGCGTTGACGGGCTCGGCTCCTACGAGCAGTACTTC.

V is TRBV25-1 and J is TRBJ1-2; 8 bases are a match to TRBD1. The CDR3 totals 16 residues. Germline V gene sequence: CDR1 MGHDK, CDR2 SYGVNS. The V and J ends lost 3 bases and 5 bases, in that order; junction bases with no gene match: 11. CDR3 coding DNA: TGTGCCAGCAGTGAGTACCGGGACAGGAGTATTTATGGCTACACCTTC. Translating it yields CASSEYRDRSIYGYTF.

This chain uses TRBV7-3 with TRBJ2-3; possibly TRBD1 or TRBD2 for D (7 bases each). Trimming shortened V by 5 bases and J by 0 bases, and 12 bases separated the two germline ends. Germline CDR1 is SGHTA and CDR2 is FQGTGA. CDR3 size: 15 residues. CDR3 protein: CASSRQGGSTDTQYF. The CDR3 DNA is TGTGCCAGCAGCCGACAGGGAGGGAGCACAGATACGCAGTATTTT.

This clonotype came up many times. The V call is TRBV7-9, the J call TRBJ2-1; TRBD2 matches at 10 bases. The trim removed 5 bases at V and 2 bases at J, leaving 3 bases unmatched. The CDR3 contains 15 residues. The V gene's germline CDR1 is SEHNR and CDR2 FQNEAQ (reference sequence). CDR3: CASSPTSGAYNEQFF. DNA for the CDR3: TGTGCCAGCAGCCCCACTAGCGGGGCCTACAATGAGCAGTTCTTC.

In this sample, this clonotype turned up many times. The chain couples TRBV12-3 or TRBV12-4 to TRBJ2-7, with 7 nucleotides matching TRBD2. CDR3 length: 15 amino acids. The V gene end was trimmed by 5 bases and the J gene end by 0 bases; junction bases not matched to a gene: 7. This chain's CDR3 is CASSLSSGVSYEQYF. CDR3 DNA sequence: TGTGCCAGCAGTCTCTCTAGCGGAGTCTCCTACGAGCAGTACTTC.

The chain combines TRBV6-2 or TRBV6-3 with TRBJ1-3; tentative D call: TRBD1 (6 bases). The CDR3 has 17 residues. Germline CDR1 is MNHEY and CDR2 is SVGEGT. Trimming removed 6 bases at V and 0 bases at J, with 18 bases between. The CDR3 spells CASRRGGGWASGNTIYF. CDR3 DNA sequence: TGTGCCAGCAGACGGGGAGGGGGATGGGCCTCTGGAAACACCATATATTTT.

The chain combines TRBV25-1 with TRBJ2-3; 7 bases are shared with TRBD2. V shed 2 bases, J shed 0 bases, and the junction held 8 bases outside the gene matches. The CDR3 runs 17 residues. Germline V gene lookup returns CDR1 MGHDK and CDR2 SYGVNS. CDR3 sequence: CASSEIRHSGSTDTQYF. CDR3 sequence (DNA): TGTGCCAGCAGTGAAATCCGTCATAGCGGGAGCACAGATACGCAGTATTTT.

V is TRBV5-6 and J is TRBJ2-3; D gene uncertain. Germline V gene data show CDR1 as SGHDT and CDR2 as YYEEEE. The CDR3 extends over 14 amino acids. The ends were cut back, 0 bases at V and 0 bases at J, with 5 bases in the middle. DNA of the CDR3: TGTGCCAGCAGCTTGGTTCCTAGCACAGATACGCAGTATTTT. Residues: CASSLVPSTDTQYF.

The J gene is TRBJ1-1, the V gene TRBV5-1, with D perhaps matching TRBD1 (6 bases). Germline-derived CDR1 and CDR2 are SGHRS and YFSETQ. V lost 3 bases and J lost 1, with 13 bases in between. The CDR3 has 15 amino acids. CDR3 sequence reads: CASSWGHQKNTEAFF. The CDR3 bases are TGCGCCAGCAGCTGGGGACACCAAAAGAACACTGAAGCTTTCTTT.

This chain links TRBV7-9 with TRBJ2-3; D unclear. The CDR3 consists of 14 residues. CDR1 and CDR2 from the germline V gene are SEHNR and FQNEAQ (reference sequence). V was shortened by 5 bases and J by 2 bases, with 11 bases between the two germline ends. The CDR3 coding sequence is TGTGCCAGCAGCCCCCTGTGGGCCACAGATACGCAGTATTTT. This translates into CASSPLWATDTQYF.